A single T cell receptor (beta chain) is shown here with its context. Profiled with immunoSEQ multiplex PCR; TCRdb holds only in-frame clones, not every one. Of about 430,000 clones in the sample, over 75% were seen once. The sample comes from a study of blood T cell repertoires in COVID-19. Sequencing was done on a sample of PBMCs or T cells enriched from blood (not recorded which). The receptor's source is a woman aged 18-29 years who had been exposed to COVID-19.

The CDR3 DNA follows: TGTGCCAGCAGTGATGCGGGGGGTGGAGAGACCCAGTACTTC. Translated: CASSDAGGGETQYF. The V gene is TRBV6-1, the J gene TRBJ2-5; 8 nucleotides match TRBD2. The V segment lost 3 bases and the J segment 4 bases; nucleotides outside the gene matches: 4. Per germline, CDR1 MNHNS and CDR2 SASEGT. The CDR3 has 14 residues.